This T cell receptor (beta chain) was documented in a study of blood T cell repertoires in COVID-19. The CDR3 covers 13 residues. The germline gives CDR1 SGHVS, CDR2 FQNEAQ. The trim removed 5 bases at V and 3 bases at J, leaving 0 bases unmatched. The authors' processing: Reference gene primer amplification gave nucleated cell count estimates. Repertoires were generated with immunoSEQ multiplex PCR, while TCRdb's copy carries only in-frame clones and drops some. Clone size and the V and J calls come from that table; the DNA yielded D and trimming. The data show roughly 400,000 clones, 80% to 90% seen once. Participants spanned ages about 18 to 95 years and resided in fewer than 30 US areas. Cohorts were determined from participant-reported clinical history. In Cohort 3, a recovered donor had either two negative PCRs, clearance, or symptom resolution.

This TCR derives from a man under 40 who had recovered from COVID-19. The rearrangement links TRBV7-8 to TRBJ1-1; 10 nucleotides align to TRBD1. Sequencing used PBMCs or T cells enriched from blood (not recorded which). The CDR3 region is CASSGQGDTEAFF. The CDR3 region has the DNA TGTGCCAGCAGCGGACAGGGGGACACTGAAGCTTTCTTT.